This paragraph reports one T cell receptor (beta chain). Germline V gene lookup returns CDR1 SGHRS and CDR2 YFSETQ. V lost 4 bases, J lost 4 bases, and 5 bases stayed unmatched. The CDR3 has 15 residues. The data stem from a study of human T cells and chemical hapten exposure. Overall study context: In the approximately 23-week study, patients were dosed weekly with diphenylcyclopropenone on the scalp throughout.

TCRdb fed the RACE reads into MiXCR, producing one record per CDR3 protein. The sample carries more than 300,000 distinct CDR3 sequences, roughly 5.3% recorded once. Time point noted: pre-sensitization, week 0. The treatment was: therapeutic diphenylcyclopropenone sensitization with weekly scalp DPC. The rearrangement joins TRBV5-1 to TRBJ1-5; 10 positions agree with TRBD1. The sequencing here drew on whole blood, taken in connection with sensitization to the hapten diphenylcyclopropenone (DPC). This clonotype originated in a woman aged 45-60 years with alopecia areata. Some clones in this sample may be carry-over from other donors' samples. CDR3 amino acids: CASSRTGGINQPQHF. The CDR3 bases are TGCGCCAGCAGCCGGACAGGGGGGATAAATCAGCCCCAGCATTTT.